This entry concerns a single TCR beta chain. Its antigen is undetermined. The CDR3 has 17 residues. Germline V lookup: CDR1 LGHNA, CDR2 YSLEER. Trimming removed 3 bases from V and 2 bases from J; junction bases left unmatched: 9. The data were obtained in a study of vaccination effects on CD4 cells after COVID-19. The protocol was immunoSEQ multiplex PCR, while the TCRdb copy is restricted to in-frame clones and leaves out a portion. This sample yields roughly 59,000 clones, of which around four fifths are seen a single time; roughly 2% belongs to the top ten. Antigen-specific CD4+ T cells were first expanded with viral peptide pools by the ViraFEST assay and only then sequenced. Cells that had been cultured for nine to eleven days were the source of isolated CD4+ T cells. Either the BNT162b2 or mRNA-1273 vaccine was given to participants in two doses. Each culture had half its medium swapped for IL-2 medium on days 3 and 7.

The rearrangement links TRBV4-3 to TRBJ2-3, with 9 bases lining up with TRBD1. The source is a human donor who received a COVID-19 vaccine. Sequences were derived from CD4+ T cells from PBMCs cultured with HCoV-OC43 spike peptides, sampled after COVID-19 vaccination. Indicated subset: HCoV-OC43 spike overlapping peptide pool stimulation. CDR3 DNA sequence: TGCGCCAGCAGCCACGTGGGACAGGGATATGTCACAGATACGCAGTATTTT. Protein sequence: CASSHVGQGYVTDTQYF.